A selection of T cell receptor beta chains follows, all from one sample in a study of T cells in Graves' hyperthyroidism and ophthalmopathy. One entry per CDR3 protein, called by TCRdb with MiXCR from the multiplex PCR reads. The repertoire includes hundreds of thousands of distinct CDR3 sequences, approximately 13% of them detected once, and over 8.5% sits in the top ten. Sequenced: blood. These receptors all come from a woman between 18 and 29 years old with Graves' hyperthyroidism. CDR3s include the opening cysteine and the closing phenylalanine or tryptophan. Each record gives: J gene, clone size, V gene, D gene, CDR3 length, CDR3 protein, CDR3 DNA. The D gene is left open where the match is weak. Expanded clones are given a class, and other clones once, few, many or no size at all.

>TRBJ2-7|many|TRBV6-2/TRBV6-3|.|16
CASSYILESGAHEQYF
TGTGCCAGCAGTTACATTCTGGAGTCGGGGGCCCACGAGCAGTACTTC
>TRBJ1-1|many|TRBV2|.|15
CASSSSSAGNTEAFF
TGTGCCAGCAGTTCCTCGAGTGCCGGGAACACTGAAGCTTTCTTT
>TRBJ2-7|.|TRBV6-2/TRBV6-3|.|11
CATGPDYEQYF
TGTGCAACGGGGCCTGACTACGAGCAGTACTTC
>TRBJ1-3|.|TRBV7-8|TRBD1|17
CASSRDRAQFNGDTIYF
TGTGCCAGCAGCCGGGACAGGGCCCAATTTAATGGGGACACCATATATTTT
>TRBJ2-7|many|TRBV7-9|TRBD1|16
CASSKFRGQGRNEQYF
TGTGCCAGCAGCAAATTCAGGGGACAGGGTAGAAACGAGCAGTACTTC
>TRBJ2-4|many|TRBV18|.|15
CASSPPTTGLNIQYF
TGTGCCAGCTCACCCCCGACTACGGGACTGAACATTCAGTACTTC
>TRBJ2-7|many|TRBV9|TRBD2|13
CASSEGTSEQQYF
TGTGCCAGCAGCGAAGGGACTAGCGAGCAGCAGTACTTC
>TRBJ1-1|.|TRBV27|.|13
CVSSWREFTEAFF
TGTGTCAGCAGTTGGAGGGAATTCACTGAAGCTTTCTTT
>TRBJ2-7|many|TRBV28|TRBD1|14
CASSHQGAGYEQYF
TGTGCCAGCAGTCATCAGGGGGCCGGTTACGAGCAGTACTTC
>TRBJ2-5|.|TRBV3-1|TRBD2|15
CASSRGLAGGNSRHF
TGTGCCAGCAGTCGGGGACTAGCGGGAGGCAATTCTCGGCACTTC
>TRBJ2-1|few|TRBV19|TRBD2|15
CASWTSGGASNEQFF
TGTGCCAGTTGGACTAGCGGGGGGGCCTCCAATGAGCAGTTCTTC
>TRBJ2-1|.|TRBV9|.|15
CASSVRLGSYNEQFF
TGTGCCAGCAGCGTAAGGCTGGGCTCCTACAATGAGCAGTTCTTC
>TRBJ2-7|many|TRBV10-1|TRBD2|13
CASSKRGGDEQYF
TGCGCCAGTAGTAAACGGGGGGGCGACGAGCAGTACTTC
>TRBJ1-1|.|TRBV6-5|.|13
CASRLQENTEAFF
TGTGCCAGCAGATTACAAGAGAACACTGAAGCTTTCTTT